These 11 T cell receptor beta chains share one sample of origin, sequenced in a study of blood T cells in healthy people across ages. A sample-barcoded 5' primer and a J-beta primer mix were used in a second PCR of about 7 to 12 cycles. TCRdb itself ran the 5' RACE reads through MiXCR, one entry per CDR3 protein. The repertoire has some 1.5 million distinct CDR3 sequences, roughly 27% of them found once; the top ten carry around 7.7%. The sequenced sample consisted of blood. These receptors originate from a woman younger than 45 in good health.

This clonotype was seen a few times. Here the CDR3 DNA reads TGCAGCCCTGTAAGACGCCCAGGGAATTATAGCAATCAGCCCCAGCATTTT. It yields the protein CSPVRRPGNYSNQPQHF. The V and J genes are TRBV29-1 and TRBJ1-5, with D possibly matching TRBD1 (5 bases). The CDR3 consists of 17 residues. Trimming pared 8 bases from V and 0 bases from J, leaving 23 bases between. Per germline, CDR1 SQVTM and CDR2 ANQGSEA.

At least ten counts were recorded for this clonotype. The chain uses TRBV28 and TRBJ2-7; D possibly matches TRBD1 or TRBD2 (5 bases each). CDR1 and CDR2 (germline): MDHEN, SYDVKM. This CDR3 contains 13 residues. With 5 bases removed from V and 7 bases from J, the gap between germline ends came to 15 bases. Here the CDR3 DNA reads TGTGCCAGCAGTCCCGGGACCCCAACTGAGCAGTACTTC. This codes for CASSPGTPTEQYF.

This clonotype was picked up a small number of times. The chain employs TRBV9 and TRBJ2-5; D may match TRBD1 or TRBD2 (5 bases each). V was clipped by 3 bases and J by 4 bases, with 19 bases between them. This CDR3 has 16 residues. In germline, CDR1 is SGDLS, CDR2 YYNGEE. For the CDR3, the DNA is TGTGCCAGCAGCGAACGCCCCGGGATGGGACGAGAGACCCAGTACTTC. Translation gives CASSERPGMGRETQYF.

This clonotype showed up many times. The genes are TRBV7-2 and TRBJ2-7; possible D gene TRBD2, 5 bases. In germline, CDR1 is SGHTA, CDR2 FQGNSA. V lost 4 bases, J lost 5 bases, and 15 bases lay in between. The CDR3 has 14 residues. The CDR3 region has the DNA TGTGCCAGCAGCTCCGGGTTTCGGGGTGACGAGCAGTACTTC. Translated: CASSSGFRGDEQYF. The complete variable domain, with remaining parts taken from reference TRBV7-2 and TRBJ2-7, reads GAGVSQSPSNKVTEKGKDVELRCDPISGHTALYWYRQSLGQGLEFLIYFQGNSAPDKSGLPSDRFSAERTGGSVSTLTIQRTQQEDSAVYLCASSSGFRGDEQYFGPGTRLTVT.

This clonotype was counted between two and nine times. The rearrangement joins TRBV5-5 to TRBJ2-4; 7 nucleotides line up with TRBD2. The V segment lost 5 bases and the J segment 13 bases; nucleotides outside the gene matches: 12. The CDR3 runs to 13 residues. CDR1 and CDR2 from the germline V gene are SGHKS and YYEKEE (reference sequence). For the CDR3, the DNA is TGTGCCAGCAGTCCCGCGGGAGTACGTGAGCAGTACTTC. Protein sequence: CASSPAGVREQYF. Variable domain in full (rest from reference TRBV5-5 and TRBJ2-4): DAGVTQSPTHLIKTRGQQVTLRCSPISGHKSVSWYQQVLGQGPQFIFQYYEKEERGRGNFPDRFSARQFPNYSSELNVNALLLGDSALYLCASSPAGVREQYFGAGTRLSVL.

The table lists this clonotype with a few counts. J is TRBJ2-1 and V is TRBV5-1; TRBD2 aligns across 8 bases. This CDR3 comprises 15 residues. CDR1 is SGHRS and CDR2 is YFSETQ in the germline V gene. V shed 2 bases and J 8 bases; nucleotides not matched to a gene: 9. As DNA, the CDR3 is TGCGCCAGCAGCTTACTGGCGGGGGGCAGAGATGAGCAGTTCTTC. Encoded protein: CASSLLAGGRDEQFF.

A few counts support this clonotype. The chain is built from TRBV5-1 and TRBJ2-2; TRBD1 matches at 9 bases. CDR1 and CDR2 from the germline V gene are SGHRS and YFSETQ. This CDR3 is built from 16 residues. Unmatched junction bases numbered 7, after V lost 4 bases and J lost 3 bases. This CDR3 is CASSPGDRADTGELFF. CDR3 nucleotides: TGCGCCAGCAGCCCGGGGGACAGGGCCGACACCGGGGAGCTGTTTTTT.

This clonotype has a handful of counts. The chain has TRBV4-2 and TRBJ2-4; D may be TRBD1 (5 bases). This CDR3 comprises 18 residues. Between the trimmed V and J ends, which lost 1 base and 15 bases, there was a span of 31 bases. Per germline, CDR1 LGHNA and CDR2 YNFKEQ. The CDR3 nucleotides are TGTGCCAGCAGCCAAGGGATCCCGTGGGGCCAGTTCCAGAGCGAGCGGTACTTC. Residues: CASSQGIPWGQFQSERYF.

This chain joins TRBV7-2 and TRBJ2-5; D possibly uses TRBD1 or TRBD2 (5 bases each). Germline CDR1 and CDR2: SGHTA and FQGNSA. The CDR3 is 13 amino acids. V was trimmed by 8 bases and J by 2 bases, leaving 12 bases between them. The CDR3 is CASGRDGQETQYF. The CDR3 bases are TGTGCCAGCGGCCGGGACGGGCAAGAGACCCAGTACTTC. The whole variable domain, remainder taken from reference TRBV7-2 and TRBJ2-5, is GAGVSQSPSNKVTEKGKDVELRCDPISGHTALYWYRQSLGQGLEFLIYFQGNSAPDKSGLPSDRFSAERTGGSVSTLTIQRTQQEDSAVYLCASGRDGQETQYFGPGTRLLVL.

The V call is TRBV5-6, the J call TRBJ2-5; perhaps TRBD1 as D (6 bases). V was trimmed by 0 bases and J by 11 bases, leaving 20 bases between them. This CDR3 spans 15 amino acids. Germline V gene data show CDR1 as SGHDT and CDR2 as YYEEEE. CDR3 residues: CASSLVRTDGLRQYF. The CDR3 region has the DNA TGTGCCAGCAGCTTGGTTCGGACAGACGGCCTACGGCAGTACTTC.

CDR3 region: CSVQRTVTNTEAFF. The CDR3 region has the DNA TGCAGCGTTCAGAGGACAGTTACGAACACTGAAGCTTTCTTT. The chain links TRBV29-1 to TRBJ1-1, with D maybe TRBD1 (6 bases). The length of the CDR3 is 14 residues. From germline, CDR1 is SQVTM and CDR2 ANQGSEA. The germline V and J ends were trimmed by 5 bases and 1 base, with 14 bases remaining between them.